This TCR beta chain was documented in a study of neoadjuvant anti-PD-1 for oral cavity cancer. On the study more broadly: Patients mostly received three to four biweekly nivolumab doses at 3 mg/kg before surgery.

Sequencing was performed with immunoSEQ multiplex PCR; in TCRdb, only in-frame clones are kept and a portion is missing. Among about 72,000 clones listed, about 83% were seen once. The CDR3 covers 13 residues. Trimming took 10 bases from V and 7 from J, leaving 19 bases between them. CDR1 is MNHNS and CDR2 is SASEGT in the germline V gene. J is TRBJ1-1 and V is TRBV6-1; D possibly corresponds to TRBD1 (5 bases). This TCR was recovered from a person aged 35 to 85 with oral cavity squamous cell carcinoma. Here the sequenced sample was PBMCs, taken before nivolumab (anti-PD-1) treatment. In DNA, the CDR3 is TGTGCCACCACCCTGGGGGGGTCCAGTGAAGCTTTCTTT. It encodes CATTLGGSSEAFF.